Following are 4 T cell receptor beta chains from one sample sequenced in a study of T-cell reconstitution after alpha-beta-depleted transplantation in children. Unique molecular identifiers tagged the TCRbeta library. TCRdb re-analysed the PCR reads in MiXCR, keeping a single row per CDR3 protein. The sample includes over 550,000 distinct CDR3 sequences, approximately 10% of them seen just once. This sample comprised PBMCs from the stem cell graft donor, obtained from the stem cell graft. The receptors originated from a human donor who donated a stem cell graft to a child with acute myeloid leukemia.

The chain links TRBV29-1 to TRBJ2-2, with D tentatively TRBD1 (6 bases). Trimming took off 4 bases at V and 1 base at J, with 16 bases between the two ends. Per the germline V gene, CDR1 is SQVTM and CDR2 is ANQGSEA. The CDR3 loop spans 16 amino acids. The CDR3 loop is CSVAPLGTLNTGELFF. The CDR3 bases are TGCAGCGTTGCGCCTCTGGGGACACTGAACACCGGGGAGCTGTTTTTT.

There are a few counts of this clonotype. The V call is TRBV10-3, the J call TRBJ1-5; D not certain. Germline V gene data show CDR1 as ENHRY and CDR2 as SYGVKD. Between the trimmed V and J ends, which lost 2 bases and 2 bases, there was a span of 13 bases. This CDR3 region has 16 residues. CDR3 sequence (DNA): TGTGCCATCAGTGAGAACAGTCGTGGAGGCAATCAGCCCCAGCATTTT. Protein product: CAISENSRGGNQPQHF.

The chain recombines TRBV3-1 with TRBJ2-5; 8 bases agree with TRBD2. Germline values: CDR1 LGHDT, CDR2 YNNKEL (reference sequence). The length of the CDR3 is 14 residues. V lost 5 bases, J lost 2 bases, and 4 bases stayed unmatched. For the CDR3, the DNA is TGTGCCAGCAGCACCGTAGCGGGGCAAGAGACCCAGTACTTC. Translating gives CASSTVAGQETQYF.

This clonotype was seen many times. The chain carries TRBV9 and TRBJ2-1; D call uncertain. The CDR3 sequence is 13 residues long. Looked up from germline, CDR1 is SGDLS and CDR2 is YYNGEE. Trimming removed 4 bases at V and 9 bases at J, with 14 bases between. CDR3 nucleotides: TGTGCCAGCAGCTTTAACGGCTATGGTGAGCAGTTCTTC. As protein: CASSFNGYGEQFF.